Sequencing of this TCR beta chain was carried out in a study of shared clonotypes between healthy human individuals. V lost 5 bases and J 6 bases, leaving 7 bases between the germline ends. There are 10 residues in the CDR3. CDR1 is DFQATT and CDR2 is SNEGSKA in the germline V gene (reference sequence). On this clone: What it recognizes is unknown.

Measured with immunoSEQ multiplex PCR; TCRdb has only the in-frame clones, and not every one. The data show some 2 million clones, 85% to 95% seen once. Points from the study as a whole: Sequencing of the sorted subsets was shown by rarefaction to be incomplete despite large depth.

Naive CD45RA+ and memory CD45RA-negative subsets were split from CD4+ cells. Material: naive CD4+ T cells sorted from blood. Subset noted: CD45RA+ positively selected. The sequence derives from a man between 18 and 35 years old in good health. The rearrangement links TRBV20-1 to TRBJ1-2; D is undetermined. The CDR3 nucleotides read TGCAGTGCTTTTGTGGATGGCTACACCTTC. Protein: CSAFVDGYTF.